These 23 T cell receptor beta chains were all obtained from the same sample, sequenced in a study of blood T cell repertoires in COVID-19. TCRdb's copy holds only in-frame clones and misses some; the assay was immunoSEQ multiplex PCR. Of tens of thousands of clones in the sample, 86% are singletons; the top ten hold under 5%. The sample taken for sequencing was peripheral blood. The source of these receptors is a man aged 50-59 years with active COVID-19.

The chain carries TRBV12-3 or TRBV12-4 and TRBJ2-1; D is possibly TRBD2 (5 bases). The V end was cut by 3 bases, the J end by 9 bases, with 12 bases between. CDR3 length equals 13 residues. CDR3 amino acids: CASSFRRVGEQFF. The CDR3 DNA sequence: TGTGCCAGCAGTTTTCGGCGGGTGGGTGAGCAGTTCTTC.

This clone was recorded once. The chain uses TRBV9 and TRBJ1-6, with D perhaps TRBD1 (5 bases). CDR3 size: 14 residues. V dropped 3 bases and J dropped 7 bases, with 11 bases sitting between them. Germline V gives CDR1 SGDLS, CDR2 YYNGEE. The CDR3 DNA reads as TGTGCCAGCAGCGCCAGGCCAGGGAATTCACCCCTCCACTTT. It encodes CASSARPGNSPLHF.

The rearrangement joins TRBV30 to TRBJ1-2; possible D gene TRBD1, 6 bases. Germline loops: CDR1 GTSNPN, CDR2 SVGIG (reference sequence). The CDR3 contains 14 residues. V lost 1 base and J lost 2, with 11 bases in between. The CDR3 sequence: CAWSADRSNYGYTF. The CDR3 DNA reads as TGTGCCTGGAGTGCGGACAGATCAAACTATGGCTACACCTTC.

This clone has only one observation. J is TRBJ2-3 and V is TRBV5-1, with D perhaps matching TRBD1 (5 bases). In germline, CDR1 is SGHRS, CDR2 YFSETQ. The V end was cut by 0 bases, the J end by 6 bases, with 14 bases between. This CDR3 contains 15 residues. The CDR3 sequence is CASSLEGQRTDTQYF. The CDR3 DNA reads TGCGCCAGCAGCTTGGAAGGACAACGGACGGATACGCAGTATTTT.

The chain combines TRBV11-3 with TRBJ2-2; tentative D call: TRBD1 (6 bases). Between the trimmed V and J ends, which lost 3 bases and 0 bases, there was a span of 11 bases. Germline CDR1 is SGHNT and CDR2 is YENEEA. The CDR3 extends over 16 amino acids. The chain's CDR3 is CASSFRNRANTGELFF. CDR3 nucleotide sequence: TGTGCCAGCAGCTTTCGGAACAGGGCGAACACCGGGGAGCTGTTTTTT. The whole variable domain, remainder taken from reference TRBV11-3 and TRBJ2-2, is EAGVVQSPRYKIIEKKQPVAFWCNPISGHNTLYWYLQNLGQGPELLIRYENEEAVDDSQLPKDRFSAERLKGVDSTLKIQPAELGDSAVYLCASSFRNRANTGELFFGEGSRLTVL.

V usage is TRBV4-1 and J usage is TRBJ2-3, with 8 bases identical to TRBD1. The CDR3 loop spans 17 amino acids. The germline CDR1 and CDR2 sequences are MGHRA and YSYEKL. V shed 4 bases and J 0 bases; nucleotides not matched to a gene: 9. CDR3 bases: TGCGCCAGCAGCCGCACTCAGGGGGCGCCTAGCACAGATACGCAGTATTTT. Protein product: CASSRTQGAPSTDTQYF.

The rearrangement joins TRBV25-1 to TRBJ1-1; no clear D gene. V lost 5 bases and J lost 5, with 9 bases in between. This CDR3 has 12 residues. Germline values: CDR1 MGHDK, CDR2 SYGVNS. The CDR3, as DNA: TGTGCCAGCAGTTGGGGAGAGACTGAAGCTTTCTTT. It yields the protein CASSWGETEAFF.

The chain links TRBV5-1 to TRBJ2-3, with 8 bases fitting TRBD2. The ends lost 0 bases at V and 5 bases at J; junction bases unmatched: 2. Per the germline V gene, CDR1 is SGHRS and CDR2 is YFSETQ. The CDR3 totals 14 residues. The CDR3 nucleotides read TGCGCCAGCAGCTTGGGCGGGGGGCAAGATACGCAGTATTTT. Its protein product is CASSLGGGQDTQYF.

The chain carries TRBV6-1 and TRBJ1-6; D is perhaps TRBD1 (6 bases). This CDR3 is built from 16 residues. V lost 2 bases and J 10 bases, leaving 18 bases between the germline ends. Germline V lookup: CDR1 MNHNS, CDR2 SASEGT. CDR3 nucleotides: TGTGCCAGCAGTGAACTGGGGGCGGGGGTACGGTCACCCCTCCACTTT. Protein product: CASSELGAGVRSPLHF.

The chain carries TRBV6-2 or TRBV6-3 and TRBJ2-1; D remains ambiguous. Trimming took 0 bases from V and 4 from J, leaving 7 bases between them. CDR3 length: 14 amino acids. Per the germline V gene, CDR1 is MNHEY and CDR2 is SVGEGT. The CDR3 coding sequence is TGTGCCAGCAGTTACTCTCGGGTTTACAATGAGCAGTTCTTC. Protein product: CASSYSRVYNEQFF.

The V gene is TRBV5-1, the J gene TRBJ2-3; weak D call: TRBD1 (5 bases). V was pared by 3 bases and J by 3 bases, with 11 bases between. CDR3 length: 14 residues. Germline-derived CDR1 and CDR2 are SGHRS and YFSETQ. CDR3 bases: TGCGCCAGCAGCTCCCCCGACAGTACAGATACGCAGTATTTT. Protein: CASSSPDSTDTQYF.

V usage is TRBV5-1 and J usage is TRBJ1-2; 12 bases are a match to TRBD1. CDR1 is SGHRS and CDR2 is YFSETQ in the germline V gene. The CDR3 is 16 residues long. J gave up 2 bases and V 3 bases, and 5 bases lay outside the gene matches. CDR3: CASSSGTGGINYGYTF. The CDR3 bases are TGCGCCAGCAGCTCGGGGACAGGGGGCATCAACTATGGCTACACCTTC.

The chain carries TRBV5-5 and TRBJ2-5; the match to TRBD1 covers 7 bases. Germline trimming cut 1 base from V and 3 bases from J; bases unmatched to any gene: 3. This CDR3 has 14 amino acids. Germline lookup yields CDR1 SGHKS and CDR2 YYEKEE (reference sequence). CDR3 coding DNA: TGTGCCAGCAGCTTGACCGGGACAGAAGAGACCCAGTACTTC. Its translation is CASSLTGTEETQYF. The full variable domain, its missing parts supplied by reference TRBV5-5 and TRBJ2-5, is DAGVTQSPTHLIKTRGQQVTLRCSPISGHKSVSWYQQVLGQGPQFIFQYYEKEERGRGNFPDRFSARQFPNYSSELNVNALLLGDSALYLCASSLTGTEETQYFGPGTRLLVL.

The chain combines TRBV3-1 (or the pseudogene TRBV3-2) with TRBJ1-1; weak D call: TRBD1 (5 bases). CDR1 and CDR2 from the germline V gene are LGHDT and YNNKEL (reference sequence). The CDR3 extends over 13 amino acids. V shed 0 bases and J shed 6 bases, with 8 bases lying between them. CDR3 protein: CASSQEGLSEAFF. The CDR3 region has the DNA TGTGCCAGCAGCCAAGAGGGACTATCTGAAGCTTTCTTT.

The chain joins TRBV7-9 to TRBJ2-3; 10 bases map to TRBD1. V shed 3 bases, J shed 0 bases, and the junction held 6 bases outside the gene matches. The germline V gene has CDR1 SEHNR and CDR2 FQNEAQ (reference sequence). There are 17 residues in the CDR3. CDR3 bases: TGTGCCAGCAGCTTTGCGACAGGGGGCCCTAGCACAGATACGCAGTATTTT. It yields the protein CASSFATGGPSTDTQYF.

V is TRBV12-3 or TRBV12-4 and J is TRBJ1-5; D ambiguous. V was cut by 6 bases and J by 8 bases, with 14 bases left in between. The CDR3 has 13 residues. The CDR3 DNA is TGTGCCAGCAGACCCGTTACTGGTAAGCCCCAGCATTTT. It is translated as CASRPVTGKPQHF.

The genes are TRBV7-9 and TRBJ2-1; 8 bases map to TRBD2. Germline assignment: CDR1 SEHNR and CDR2 FQNEAQ (reference sequence). The V gene end was trimmed by 5 bases and the J gene end by 5 bases; junction bases not matched to a gene: 8. The CDR3 totals 15 residues. Written as DNA, the CDR3 is TGTGCCAGCAGCACGACGGGGGGGCCTCACAATGAGCAGTTCTTC. It is translated as CASSTTGGPHNEQFF.

The chain combines TRBV7-2 with TRBJ1-2; 7 bases match TRBD1. V shed 8 bases, J shed 6 bases, and the junction held 9 bases outside the gene matches. CDR3 size: 13 residues. Germline CDR1 and CDR2: SGHTA and FQGNSA. This chain's CDR3 is CASAAEGADGYTF. The CDR3 coding sequence is TGTGCCAGCGCCGCTGAGGGGGCAGATGGCTACACCTTC.

The gene calls are TRBV7-9 and TRBJ2-3, with TRBD1 identical over 7 bases. Trimming removed 3 bases from V and 2 bases from J; junction bases left unmatched: 11. CDR1 and CDR2 (germline): SEHNR, FQNEAQ (reference sequence). The CDR3 is made up of 17 amino acids. The CDR3 sequence is CASSFPERGQFTDTQYF. The CDR3 DNA is TGTGCCAGCAGCTTCCCCGAACGGGGACAGTTCACAGATACGCAGTATTTT. The full variable domain, in which reference TRBV7-9 and TRBJ2-3 provide the parts outside the CDR3, is DTGVSQNPRHKITKRGQNVTFRCDPISEHNRLYWYRQTLGQGPEFLTYFQNEAQLEKSRLLSDRFSAERPKGSFSTLEIQRTEQGDSAMYLCASSFPERGQFTDTQYFGPGTRLTVL.

The V and J genes are TRBV10-3 and TRBJ1-2; 9 nucleotides match TRBD1. Trimming took 3 bases from V and 5 from J; bases not matched to a gene: 7. CDR3 length: 15 residues. CDR1 ENHRY and CDR2 SYGVKD come from the germline V gene. The CDR3 nucleotides are TGTGCCATCAGTGACCCTCCGGGACAGGGTTATGGCTACACCTTC. Its protein is CAISDPPGQGYGYTF.

The chain combines TRBV12-3 or TRBV12-4 with TRBJ1-1, with D unclear. Trimming took 6 bases from V and 4 from J, leaving 9 bases between them. The CDR3 totals 12 residues. Here the CDR3 reads CASRRVGTEAFF. As DNA, the CDR3 is TGTGCCAGCAGGAGGGTAGGCACTGAAGCTTTCTTT.

The chain is built from TRBV7-9 and TRBJ2-3; D is unresolved. Trimming stripped 7 bases from V and 3 bases from J, with 11 bases between. The CDR3 runs 13 residues. CDR1 and CDR2 (germline): SEHNR, FQNEAQ (reference sequence). The CDR3 region has the DNA TGTGCCAGCATGGGTACCGGGACAGATACGCAGTATTTT. This codes for CASMGTGTDTQYF.

The chain carries TRBV2 and TRBJ2-7; D might be TRBD1 (6 bases). From germline, CDR1 is SNHLY and CDR2 FYNNEI. Trimming shortened V by 11 bases and J by 0 bases, and 14 bases separated the two germline ends. The CDR3 length is 13 residues. DNA for the CDR3: TGTGCCGGCCGACAGGACCCCTCCTACGAGCAGTACTTC. Translating gives CAGRQDPSYEQYF.